The 3 T cell receptor beta chains listed next were all sequenced from one sample in a study of shared clonotypes between healthy human individuals. Clones were read by immunoSEQ multiplex PCR, and TCRdb kept only the in-frame ones, dropping some. The table lists under 1,100,000 clones, approximately 78% of them singletons. The material sequenced was memory CD4+ T cells from PBMCs. Sample subset: CD45RA-negative fraction. The receptor source for this set is a man between 18 and 29 years old in good health. Some clones in this sample may be carry-over from other donors' samples.

The chain recombines TRBV7-2 with TRBJ2-5; 7 nucleotides agree with TRBD2. This CDR3 is 15 amino acids long. Per germline, CDR1 SGHTA and CDR2 FQGNSA. Trimming cost V 7 bases and J 5 bases; bases outside gene matches: 13. CDR3 in DNA: TGTGCCAGCACCCTTGGCGGGGGAAAGGGGGAGACCCAGTACTTC. Translated, it gives CASTLGGGKGETQYF.

The rearrangement uses TRBV15 and TRBJ1-5; D is ambiguous. CDR3 length: 13 residues. CDR1 is LNHNV and CDR2 is YYDKDF in the germline V gene (reference sequence). V was trimmed by 4 bases and J by 7 bases, leaving 11 bases between them. As DNA, the CDR3 is TGTGCCACCAGCATCCGGCGGGAACAGCCCCAGCATTTT. It yields the protein CATSIRREQPQHF.

This clone was seen a few times. The CDR3 sequence is CASSDRWLNTEAFF. CDR3 DNA: TGTGCCAGCAGTGACAGGTGGTTGAACACTGAAGCTTTCTTT. This rearrangement joins TRBV2 to TRBJ1-1; D remains unclear. The CDR3 sequence is 14 residues long. V shed 3 bases and J shed 0 bases, with 8 bases lying between them. Germline loops: CDR1 SNHLY, CDR2 FYNNEI.